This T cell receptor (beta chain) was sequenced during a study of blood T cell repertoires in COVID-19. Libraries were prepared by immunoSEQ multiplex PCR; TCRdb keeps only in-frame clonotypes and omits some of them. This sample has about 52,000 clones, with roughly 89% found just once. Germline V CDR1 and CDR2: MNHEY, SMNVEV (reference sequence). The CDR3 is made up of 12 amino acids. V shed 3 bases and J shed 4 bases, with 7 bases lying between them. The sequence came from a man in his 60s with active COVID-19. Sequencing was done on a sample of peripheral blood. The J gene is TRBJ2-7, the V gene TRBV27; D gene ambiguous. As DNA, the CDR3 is TGTGCCAGCAGTTTCAAGCCTTACGAGCAGTACTTC. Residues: CASSFKPYEQYF.